This T cell receptor (beta chain) is from a study of CD8+CD57+ T cells in acquired aplastic anemia. The CDR3 length is 19 residues. Germline-derived CDR1 and CDR2 are SGHVS and FNYEAQ. V trimming: 5 bases; J trimming: 0 bases; junction bases outside the gene matches: 6. For CDR3 and TCR beta VDJ profiling, genomic DNA was the template used. From the reads, TCRdb called clonotypes with MiXCR, one entry per CDR3 protein. This table has about 270,000 distinct CDR3 sequences, roughly 50% appearing once. The rearrangement links TRBV7-6 to TRBJ2-6; 14 nucleotides align to TRBD2. The sequenced sample consisted of sorted CD4+, CD8+, or CD8+CD57+ T cells (not recorded which) from PBMCs. This clonotype originated in a human donor with severe aplastic anemia or a healthy control (not recorded which). CDR3 region: CASSRLAGGLTSGANVLTF. The DNA for the CDR3 is TGTGCCAGCAGCCGACTAGCGGGGGGGCTTACCTCTGGGGCCAACGTCCTGACTTTC.